This TCR beta chain was recorded in a study of blood T cell repertoires in COVID-19. Looking at the study overall: COVID-19 samples from acute and convalescent phases originated in the United States, Italy and Spain. PBMCs, B-cell-depleted T cells, or T cells were the source of the cDNA or gDNA that made up the material.

Original analysis: Estimated nucleated cell counts came from reference gene primer amplification. TCRdb's copy holds only in-frame clones and misses some; the assay was immunoSEQ multiplex PCR. V, J and clone size are those of that table, while D and trimming were read from the DNA. Altogether a few hundred thousand clones are present, about nine tenths being singletons, with the ten largest covering around 2.1%. Trimming removed 5 bases at V and 2 bases at J, with 14 bases between. The CDR3 contains 15 residues. Germline values: CDR1 SGHTA, CDR2 FQGTGA. This rearrangement joins TRBV7-3 to TRBJ2-3, with D possibly being TRBD2 (5 bases). Sequenced sample: peripheral blood. The TCR was taken from a man between 18 and 29 years old with active or convalescent COVID-19. The CDR3 bases are TGTGCCAGCAGCCCTGGAGGACTCCTCACAGATACGCAGTATTTT. This sequence encodes CASSPGGLLTDTQYF.